The 18 T cell receptor beta chains in this list originate from one sample, sequenced in a study of blood T cell repertoires in COVID-19. The data were produced by immunoSEQ multiplex PCR, yet TCRdb's version contains in-frame clones alone and is incomplete. This table holds over 300,000 clones, more than 80% found once. The sequenced material came from peripheral blood. The receptors were gathered from a man in his forties or fifties with acute or convalescent COVID-19.

This chain links TRBV30 with TRBJ1-2; tentative D call: TRBD1 (5 bases). The CDR3 has 13 amino acids. V dropped 4 bases and J dropped 2 bases, with 11 bases sitting between them. CDR1 is GTSNPN, CDR2 SVGIG, per germline (reference sequence). The CDR3 nucleotides are TGTGCCTGGATCTATCAGGGAAACTATGGCTACACCTTC. This translates into CAWIYQGNYGYTF.

This sequence joins TRBV5-1 and TRBJ1-2; TRBD1 matches at 8 bases. Germline V gene data show CDR1 as SGHRS and CDR2 as YFSETQ. The V and J ends lost 6 bases and 6 bases, in that order; junction bases with no gene match: 4. The CDR3 length is 12 residues. The CDR3 here is CASTGTGDGYTF. DNA of the CDR3: TGCGCCAGCACCGGGACAGGAGATGGCTACACCTTC.

This clone was counted between two and nine times. The chain has TRBV27 and TRBJ1-2, with TRBD1 identical over 7 bases. J gave up 5 bases and V 3 bases, and 12 bases lay outside the gene matches. The CDR3 length is 16 residues. Per germline, CDR1 MNHEY and CDR2 SMNVEV (reference sequence). This CDR3 is CASSFSGGGLDYGYTF. Here the CDR3 DNA reads TGTGCCAGCAGTTTTTCAGGGGGAGGACTCGATTATGGCTACACCTTC.

This sequence joins TRBV10-1 and TRBJ2-7, with 12 positions matching TRBD2. Germline trimming cut 7 bases from V and 0 bases from J; bases unmatched to any gene: 4. The germline CDR1 and CDR2 sequences are WNHNN and SYGVQD (reference sequence). There are 15 residues in the CDR3. The CDR3: CASIGLAGTSYEQYF. For the CDR3, the DNA is TGCGCCAGCATTGGACTAGCGGGGACCTCCTACGAGCAGTACTTC.

The chain combines TRBV2 with TRBJ2-2; D is unclear. Trimming pared 6 bases from V and 7 bases from J, leaving 15 bases between. The CDR3 has 14 amino acids. Germline V gene lookup returns CDR1 SNHLY and CDR2 FYNNEI. CDR3 protein: CASRVRHADGELFF. The CDR3 region has the DNA TGTGCCAGCAGAGTCCGTCACGCAGACGGGGAGCTGTTTTTT.

The chain couples TRBV7-9 to TRBJ2-2; 14 nucleotides line up with TRBD2. Germline CDR1 reads SEHNR; CDR2 reads FQNEAQ (reference sequence). The CDR3 extends over 17 amino acids. V trimming: 5 bases; J trimming: 6 bases; junction bases outside the gene matches: 8. As DNA, the CDR3 is TGTGCCAGCAGCCTAGATGGGACTAGCGGGAGTCCCGGGGAGCTGTTTTTT. It yields the protein CASSLDGTSGSPGELFF.

The chain links TRBV19 to TRBJ1-2; D perhaps matches TRBD1 (6 bases). The CDR3 contains 15 residues. The ends were cut back, 6 bases at V and 4 bases at J, with 18 bases in the middle. Germline CDR1 reads LNHDA; CDR2 reads SQIVND (reference sequence). Here the CDR3 reads CASRGLAGAPYGYTF. The CDR3 coding sequence is TGTGCCAGTAGAGGCCTCGCAGGGGCCCCCTATGGCTACACCTTC.

The V and J genes are TRBV24-1 and TRBJ2-1; a possible D gene is TRBD1 (6 bases). Germline V lookup: CDR1 KGHDR, CDR2 SFDVKD. This CDR3 region has 14 residues. The V end was cut by 7 bases, the J end by 10 bases, with 19 bases between. CDR3 DNA sequence: TGTGCCACCAGGGAACTCCAGGGGCTCGGGGAGCAGTTCTTC. Its translation is CATRELQGLGEQFF.

This clone was seen more than once but under ten times. The chain recombines TRBV6-1 with TRBJ1-2, with 10 positions matching TRBD1. With 2 bases clipped from V and 8 bases from J, the junction kept 2 bases outside the gene matches. The CDR3 totals 13 residues. The germline V gene has CDR1 MNHNS and CDR2 SASEGT. The CDR3 sequence is CASSERDRGGYTF. The CDR3 DNA reads as TGTGCCAGCAGTGAACGGGACAGGGGAGGCTACACCTTC.

V usage is TRBV6-1 and J usage is TRBJ1-2; 8 nucleotides match TRBD1. With V trimmed by 1 base and J by 5 bases, 3 bases remained unmatched. The CDR3 is 14 amino acids. The germline V gene has CDR1 MNHNS and CDR2 SASEGT. The CDR3 sequence: CASSEDRGRYGYTF. The DNA for the CDR3 is TGTGCCAGCAGTGAAGACAGGGGGAGGTATGGCTACACCTTC.

The chain uses TRBV7-6 and TRBJ1-2; D is unresolved. The germline V gene has CDR1 SGHVS and CDR2 FNYEAQ. This CDR3 is 11 amino acids long. Deletions cut 5 bases from V and 4 bases from J, with 5 bases between. The CDR3, as DNA: TGTGCCAGCAGCCACAGCTATGGCTACACCTTC. Encoded protein: CASSHSYGYTF.

V and J are TRBV19 and TRBJ2-1, with 13 nucleotides matching TRBD2. V lost 4 bases to trimming and J lost 7 bases; unmatched junction nucleotides: 10. The CDR3 is 17 residues long. Germline lookup yields CDR1 LNHDA and CDR2 SQIVND (reference sequence). The CDR3 nucleotides read TGTGCCAGTAGTAAGACCACTAGCGGGGGGGTGGGTAATGAGCAGTTCTTC. Translated: CASSKTTSGGVGNEQFF.

Note on this clone: One end of the junction does not line up with germline, which may come from a read error. The J gene is TRBJ1-6, the V gene TRBV7-8; D uncertain. This CDR3 spans 17 amino acids. Germline V gives CDR1 SGHVS, CDR2 FQNEAQ. CDR3 amino acids: CASSLVGSDLYNSLLHF. The CDR3 bases are TGTGCCAGCAGCTTAGTGGGCTCAGACCTGTATAATTCACTCCTCCACTTT.

J is TRBJ1-2 and V is TRBV6-1; 7 bases agree with TRBD1. The CDR3 is made up of 13 amino acids. J lost 7 bases, V lost 2 bases, and 4 bases had no gene match. Germline V gene sequence: CDR1 MNHNS, CDR2 SASEGT. The CDR3 sequence: CASSEQGESGYTF. In DNA form, the CDR3 reads TGTGCCAGCAGTGAACAGGGGGAGTCTGGCTACACCTTC.

The rearrangement uses TRBV29-1 and TRBJ2-5; 7 bases match TRBD2. This CDR3 is 13 amino acids long. Trimming removed 3 bases from V and 0 bases from J; junction bases left unmatched: 1. The germline CDR1 and CDR2 sequences are SQVTM and ANQGSEA. The CDR3 loop is CSVDGGDQETQYF. In nucleotides, the CDR3 is TGCAGCGTTGATGGGGGGGACCAAGAGACCCAGTACTTC. Supplemented by reference TRBV29-1 and TRBJ2-5, the full variable domain reads SAVISQKPSRDICQRGTSLTIQCQVDSQVTMMFWYRQQPGQSLTLIATANQGSEATYESGFVIDKFPISRPNLTFSTLTVSNMSPEDSSIYLCSVDGGDQETQYFGPGTRLLVL.

The chain employs TRBV25-1 and TRBJ1-5; D remains unclear. Trimming removed 1 base from V and 0 bases from J, with 7 bases in between. CDR1 and CDR2 from the germline V gene are MGHDK and SYGVNS. The CDR3 totals 15 residues. This CDR3 is CASSEFGNSNQPQHF. The CDR3 nucleotides read TGTGCCAGCAGTGAATTCGGGAATAGCAATCAGCCCCAGCATTTT.

The sample holds one count of this clone. V and J are TRBV20-1 and TRBJ1-2; D gene uncertain. The CDR3 sequence is 10 residues long. Germline V gives CDR1 DFQATT, CDR2 SNEGSKA (reference sequence). Trimming took 6 bases from V and 2 from J, leaving 4 bases between them. This CDR3 is CSAENYGYTF. CDR3 DNA sequence: TGCAGTGCGGAGAACTATGGCTACACCTTC.

The chain has TRBV6-1 and TRBJ2-7; D unresolved. Trimming stripped 2 bases from V and 2 bases from J, with 10 bases between. The CDR3 sequence is 14 residues long. CDR1 is MNHNS and CDR2 is SASEGT in the germline V gene. CDR3 nucleotides: TGTGCCAGCAGTGAATTAGTCCGTACCTACGAGCAGTACTTC. Its protein product is CASSELVRTYEQYF.